Presented here are 21 T cell receptor beta chains from one specimen sequenced in a study of blood T cells in healthy people across ages. For the second PCR, which ran for roughly 6 to 12 cycles, a sample-barcoded 5' primer and a J-beta primer mix were used. TCRdb re-called the 5' RACE reads with MiXCR, one entry per CDR3 protein. The repertoire holds around 900,000 distinct CDR3 sequences, with 25% to 35% as singletons. The specimen was blood. These receptors all come from an elderly woman in good health.

The CDR3 sequence: CASSFSGRVDTQYF. The CDR3 region has the DNA TGTGCCAGCAGCTTTAGCGGGAGGGTGGATACGCAGTATTTT. V usage is TRBV7-2 and J usage is TRBJ2-3; TRBD2 matches 11 bases. The junction had 2 bases not matched to a gene; V was cut back by 3 bases and J by 6 bases. CDR1 and CDR2 (germline): SGHTA, FQGNSA. The CDR3 loop spans 14 amino acids.

Details on this clonotype: This may arise from a read error, as a much more abundant clone is one base away. The CDR3 nucleotides are TGTGCCTACCAGGGAAATGACTACACCTTC. Translated: CAYQGNDYTF. The chain has TRBV6-5 and TRBJ1-2, with D possibly TRBD1 on 5 matching bases. Trimming took off 11 bases at V and 10 bases at J, with 14 bases between the two ends. This CDR3 contains 10 residues. Germline CDR1 and CDR2: MNHEY and SVGAGI.

The V call is TRBV6-1, the J call TRBJ2-3; a possible D gene is TRBD2 (5 bases). The germline V and J ends were trimmed by 4 bases and 0 bases, with 14 bases remaining between them. The CDR3 totals 16 residues. The germline V gene encodes CDR1 MNHNS and CDR2 SASEGT. CDR3 sequence reads: CASSAASRVSTDTQYF. The DNA for the CDR3 is TGTGCCAGCAGTGCAGCTAGCCGGGTTAGCACAGATACGCAGTATTTT.

In regard to this clonotype: A single base separates this from a much larger clone, so it may be a read error. The CDR3 DNA reads as TGTGCCAGCAGCTTCCCGGGCCCCCCGGGGGATGAGCGGTTCTTC. Residues: CASSFPGPPGDERFF. J is TRBJ2-1 and V is TRBV7-9; D is perhaps TRBD2 (6 bases). Germline V lookup: CDR1 SEHNR, CDR2 FQNEAQ (reference sequence). The CDR3 is 15 residues long.

This clonotype was seen repeatedly, ten times or more. The chain has TRBV6-2 or TRBV6-3 and TRBJ2-1, with TRBD1 as a possible D gene (5 bases). Germline values: CDR1 MNHEY, CDR2 SVGEGT. The CDR3 covers 14 residues. Trimming pared 5 bases from V and 6 bases from J, leaving 14 bases between. The CDR3 loop reads CASSKRQIINEQFF. CDR3 nucleotide sequence: TGTGCCAGCAGTAAACGACAGATAATCAATGAGCAGTTCTTC.

Regarding this clonotype: At one boundary the junction diverges from the germline segment, which might be a read error. The V call is TRBV5-6, the J call TRBJ2-5; D call uncertain. The CDR3 covers 13 residues. Germline V CDR1 and CDR2: SGHDT, YYEEEE. Here the CDR3 reads CSSSLGSQETQYF. The CDR3 coding sequence is TGTTCCAGCAGCTTAGGCAGTCAAGAGACCCAGTACTTC.

This rearrangement joins TRBV15 to TRBJ2-3, with TRBD2 matching over 13 bases. CDR3 length: 17 amino acids. CDR1 and CDR2 from the germline V gene are LNHNV and YYDKDF (reference sequence). The J segment lost 5 bases and the V segment lost 3 bases, leaving 8 bases of the junction unmatched. This CDR3 reads CATSRASGLAGKDTQYF. CDR3 DNA: TGTGCCACCAGCAGGGCCTCGGGACTAGCGGGGAAAGATACGCAGTATTTT. Supplemented by reference TRBV15 and TRBJ2-3, the full variable domain reads DAMVIQNPRYQVTQFGKPVTLSCSQTLNHNVMYWYQQKSSQAPKLLFHYYDKDFNNEADTPDNFQSRRPNTSFCFLDIRSPGLGDTAMYLCATSRASGLAGKDTQYFGPGTRLTVL.

The chain combines TRBV6-1 with TRBJ1-5, with D unclear. The CDR3 length is 16 residues. CDR1 and CDR2 from the germline V gene are MNHNS and SASEGT. Trimming removed 2 bases at V and 9 bases at J, with 20 bases between. The CDR3: CASSENAGQRKMPQHF. CDR3 sequence (DNA): TGTGCCAGCAGTGAAAACGCAGGCCAACGTAAGATGCCCCAGCATTTT.

Concerning this clonotype: Possible read error: a much larger clone is one base away. The chain combines TRBV9 with TRBJ1-5; no clear D gene. The germline V gene encodes CDR1 SGDLS and CDR2 YYNGEE. V lost 6 bases, J lost 3 bases, and 13 bases lay in between. This CDR3 region has 14 residues. The CDR3 here is CASNRRGYNQPQHF. The CDR3 DNA reads as TGTGCCAGCAACCGACGGGGTTACAATCAGCCCCAGCATTTT. The full variable domain, in which reference TRBV9 and TRBJ1-5 provide the parts outside the CDR3, is DSGVTQTPKHLITATGQRVTLRCSPRSGDLSVYWYQQSLDQGLQFLIQYYNGEERAKGNILERFSAQQFPDLHSELNLSSLELGDSALYFCASNRRGYNQPQHFGDGTRLSIL.

This clonotype was observed many times. J is TRBJ2-5 and V is TRBV4-2; 10 nucleotides align to TRBD1. CDR1 is LGHNA and CDR2 is YNFKEQ in the germline V gene. The junction had 5 bases not matched to a gene; V was cut back by 0 bases and J by 1 base. The CDR3 is made up of 17 amino acids. This CDR3 reads CASSQDGTGAFQETQYF. CDR3 in DNA: TGTGCCAGCAGCCAAGATGGGACAGGGGCCTTCCAAGAGACCCAGTACTTC.

This clonotype came up many times. The rearrangement joins TRBV6-6 to TRBJ2-3; 8 positions agree with TRBD2. The CDR3 is made up of 15 amino acids. V shed 6 bases and J 5 bases; nucleotides not matched to a gene: 10. Germline assignment: CDR1 MNHNY and CDR2 SVGAGI (reference sequence). CDR3 DNA: TGTGCCAGCAGAAAAGAAGGGACTAGTCAAGATACGCAGTATTTT. Translated: CASRKEGTSQDTQYF.

Comment on this clonotype: A read error may be the cause here, since a much bigger clone is one base away. V and J are TRBV7-9 and TRBJ1-1, with D maybe TRBD1 (5 bases). The germline gives CDR1 SEHNR, CDR2 FQNEAQ (reference sequence). This CDR3 spans 15 amino acids. The CDR3 reads CACSKNEGRATEAFF. CDR3 sequence (DNA): TGTGCCTGCAGCAAAAACGAGGGCAGGGCCACTGAAGCTTTCTTT.

A remark on this clonotype: This may be a read error: a much more frequent sequence differs by one nucleotide. The genes are TRBV7-9 and TRBJ2-1; 8 nucleotides line up with TRBD1. This CDR3 comprises 13 residues. Germline V gives CDR1 SEHNR, CDR2 FQNEAQ (reference sequence). The CDR3 region has the DNA TGTGCCTGCAGCCTCCAGGGGGCGGTTGAGCAGTTCTTC. Translated: CACSLQGAVEQFF.

The chain combines TRBV28 with TRBJ2-7; no firm D call. Germline V gene data show CDR1 as MDHEN and CDR2 as SYDVKM. The CDR3 contains 11 residues. V was shortened by 5 bases and J by 5 bases, with 7 bases between the two germline ends. Written as DNA, the CDR3 is TGTGCCAGCAGTCCTACTCACGAGCAGTACTTC. Protein sequence: CASSPTHEQYF.

This clonotype was found many times. The V and J genes are TRBV6-6 and TRBJ2-1; D may be TRBD1 (5 bases). The V end lost 6 bases, the J end lost 11 bases, and 11 bases lay between the germline ends. This CDR3 has 11 residues. CDR1 is MNHNY, CDR2 SVGAGI, per germline (reference sequence). In DNA, the CDR3 is TGTGCCAGCAGACTCGACAGAAAGCAGTTCTTC. It codes for CASRLDRKQFF.

Worth noting for this clonotype: Possible read error: a much larger clone is one base away. The CDR3 loop reads CASSVAGAICDEQFF. For the CDR3, the DNA is TGTGCCAGCAGTGTGGCAGGGGCGATCTGCGATGAGCAGTTCTTC. The rearrangement links TRBV9 to TRBJ2-1; possibly TRBD1 for D (6 bases). CDR1 SGDLS and CDR2 YYNGEE come from the germline V gene. V dropped 5 bases and J dropped 8 bases, with 20 bases sitting between them. This CDR3 has 15 amino acids.

This clonotype was detected ten times or more. This sequence joins TRBV12-3 or TRBV12-4 and TRBJ2-4, with 8 bases aligning to TRBD1. The ends lost 7 bases at V and 5 bases at J; junction bases unmatched: 10. This CDR3 spans 15 amino acids. CDR3 sequence: CASTDRGSYENIQYF. DNA for the CDR3: TGTGCCAGCACCGACAGGGGATCTTACGAAAACATTCAGTACTTC.

This clonotype has ten or more counts. The V call is TRBV7-2, the J call TRBJ1-4; no reliable D call. Germline values: CDR1 SGHTA, CDR2 FQGNSA. V lost 6 bases and J 0 bases, leaving 11 bases between the germline ends. CDR3 length: 15 residues. In DNA, the CDR3 is TGTGCCAGCAGACCAAGCCCGGCAACTAATGAAAAACTGTTTTTT. The encoded protein is CASRPSPATNEKLFF.

This clonotype was observed many times. The chain is built from TRBV5-1 and TRBJ2-5; D uncertain. The V gene's germline CDR1 is SGHRS and CDR2 YFSETQ. This CDR3 has 12 residues. The V end lost 4 bases, the J end lost 3 bases, and 7 bases lay between the germline ends. The chain's CDR3 is CASSGNEETQYF. In nucleotides, the CDR3 is TGCGCCAGCAGCGGGAATGAAGAGACCCAGTACTTC. The full variable domain, with the rest looked up from reference TRBV5-1 and TRBJ2-5, is KAGVTQTPRYLIKTRGQQVTLSCSPISGHRSVSWYQQTPGQGLQFLFEYFSETQRNKGNFPGRFSGRQFSNSRSEMNVSTLELGDSALYLCASSGNEETQYFGPGTRLLVL.

Comments on this clonotype: A read error is possible here, since a much larger clone lies one base away. The chain employs TRBV12-3 or TRBV12-4 and TRBJ1-2, with a weak D call TRBD1 (6 bases). This CDR3 spans 13 amino acids. V was pared by 3 bases and J by 8 bases, with 13 bases between. For the CDR3, the DNA is TGTGCCAGCAGTTTTAAGGGGGGGAGAGGCTACACCTTC. It encodes CASSFKGGRGYTF.

This clonotype was seen repeatedly, ten times or more. V gene TRBV6-5 combines with J gene TRBJ1-5; D may be TRBD1 (5 bases). V dropped 5 bases and J dropped 4 bases, with 15 bases sitting between them. The germline V gene has CDR1 MNHEY and CDR2 SVGAGI. The CDR3 spans 15 residues. CDR3 protein: CASSPSTRGNQPQHF. CDR3 DNA sequence: TGTGCCAGCAGTCCAAGTACTAGGGGAAATCAGCCCCAGCATTTT.